This T cell receptor beta chain was sequenced in a study of blood T cell repertoires in COVID-19. This CDR3 is built from 13 residues. Germline V gives CDR1 SGHTA, CDR2 FQGNSA. The method was immunoSEQ multiplex PCR; TCRdb's version includes in-frame clones alone and lacks a portion of them. The sample contains approximately 130,000 clones, 86% of which appear only once. Note on this clone: One end of the junction fails to match germline, which may point to a read error.

The specimen sequenced was peripheral blood. The chain employs TRBV7-2 and TRBJ1-1; unclear D gene. This sequence originates from a woman aged 45 to 65 who had recovered from COVID-19. The CDR3: CASTLIMRAEAFF. CDR3 nucleotide sequence: TGTGCCAGCACCTTAATCATGAGGGCTGAAGCTTTCTTT.